The present T cell receptor beta chain was sequenced within a study of T cell repertoires in cytomegalovirus infection. General study points: HLA-C-restricted CMV-specific TCR beta clonotypes prevailed in the ex vivo response.

TCRdb re-called the reads with MiXCR, one entry per CDR3 protein. The data hold just under 500,000 distinct CDR3 sequences, with around 30% observed a single time. This clonotype was recorded many times. The target antigen is unknown. The sample consisted of cultured PBMCs, taken from culture after CMV antigen stimulation. The clonotype was recovered from a human donor in good health (CMV status not recorded). Some clones in this sample may be carry-over from other donors' samples.

CDR3 sequence (DNA): TGTGCCAGCAGCTTAGTACGGGGAGGCGGCTACACCTTC. It specifies CASSLVRGGGYTF. The rearrangement uses TRBV7-2 and TRBJ1-2, with D hard to call. The V and J ends lost 1 base and 8 bases respectively, with 11 bases between them. The V gene's germline CDR1 is SGHTA and CDR2 FQGNSA. The CDR3 spans 13 residues.